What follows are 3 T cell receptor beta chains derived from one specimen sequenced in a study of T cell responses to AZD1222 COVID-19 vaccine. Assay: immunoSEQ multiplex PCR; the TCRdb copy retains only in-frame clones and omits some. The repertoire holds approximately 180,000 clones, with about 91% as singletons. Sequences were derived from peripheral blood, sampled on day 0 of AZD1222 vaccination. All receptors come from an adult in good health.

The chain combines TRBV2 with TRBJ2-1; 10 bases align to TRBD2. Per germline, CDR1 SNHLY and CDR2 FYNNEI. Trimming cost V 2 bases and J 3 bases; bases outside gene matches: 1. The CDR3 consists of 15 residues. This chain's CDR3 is CASSERTSGYNEQFF. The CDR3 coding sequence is TGTGCCAGCAGTGAACGGACTAGCGGCTACAATGAGCAGTTCTTC.

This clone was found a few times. For the CDR3, the DNA is TGTGCCAGCCGGGGGGTCTCCTACGAGCAGTACTTC. Translating it yields CASRGVSYEQYF. This sequence joins TRBV3-1 (or the pseudogene TRBV3-2) and TRBJ2-7, with TRBD2 matching over 7 bases. The CDR3 sequence is 12 residues long. V lost 8 bases to trimming and J lost 0 bases; unmatched junction nucleotides: 1. The germline CDR1 and CDR2 sequences are LGHDT and YNNKEL (reference sequence).

This chain's CDR3 is CASSLSGTGGVEQYF. The CDR3 DNA sequence: TGCGCCAGCAGCTTGTCTGGGACAGGGGGCGTTGAGCAGTACTTC. The chain combines TRBV5-1 with TRBJ2-7, with 12 bases matching TRBD1. CDR1 and CDR2 (germline): SGHRS, YFSETQ. CDR3 length equals 15 residues. Trimming at V came to 1 base and at J to 7 bases, leaving 6 bases not matched to a gene. The variable domain in full, with the rest retrieved from reference TRBV5-1 and TRBJ2-7, is KAGVTQTPRYLIKTRGQQVTLSCSPISGHRSVSWYQQTPGQGLQFLFEYFSETQRNKGNFPGRFSGRQFSNSRSEMNVSTLELGDSALYLCASSLSGTGGVEQYFGPGTRLTVT.